This T cell receptor beta chain was retrieved from a study of blood T cell repertoires in COVID-19. Authors' analysis steps: Amplified reference gene primers provided the basis for estimating nucleated cell counts. The table came from immunoSEQ multiplex PCR; TCRdb's copy has only in-frame clones and leaves some out. That table supplies the V and J calls and clone size; D and trimming were determined from the DNA. The profile shows about 76,000 clones, approximately 86% of them singletons. The CDR3 is made up of 15 amino acids. V dropped 5 bases and J dropped 5 bases, with 18 bases sitting between them. CDR1 is SGHTA and CDR2 is FQGTGA in the germline V gene.

The TCR comes from a human donor in a cohort sampled during active COVID-19. Sequenced input: peripheral blood. The chain links TRBV7-3 to TRBJ1-1; unclear D gene. The CDR3 sequence: CASSGLGRRSTEAFF. In DNA, the CDR3 is TGTGCCAGCAGCGGCCTCGGCAGGCGAAGTACTGAAGCTTTCTTT.